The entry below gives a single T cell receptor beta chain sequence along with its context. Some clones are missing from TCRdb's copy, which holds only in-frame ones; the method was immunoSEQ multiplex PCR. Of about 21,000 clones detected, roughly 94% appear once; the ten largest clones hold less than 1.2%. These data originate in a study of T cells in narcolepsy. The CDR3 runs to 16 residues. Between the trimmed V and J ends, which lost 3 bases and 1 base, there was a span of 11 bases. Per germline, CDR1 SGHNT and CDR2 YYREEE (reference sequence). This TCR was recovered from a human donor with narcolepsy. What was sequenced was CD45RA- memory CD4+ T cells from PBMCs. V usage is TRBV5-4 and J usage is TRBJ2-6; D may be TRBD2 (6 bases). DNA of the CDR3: TGTGCCAGCAGCTCTGGTGGAGGGTCTGGGGCCAACGTCCTGACTTTC. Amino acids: CASSSGGGSGANVLTF.